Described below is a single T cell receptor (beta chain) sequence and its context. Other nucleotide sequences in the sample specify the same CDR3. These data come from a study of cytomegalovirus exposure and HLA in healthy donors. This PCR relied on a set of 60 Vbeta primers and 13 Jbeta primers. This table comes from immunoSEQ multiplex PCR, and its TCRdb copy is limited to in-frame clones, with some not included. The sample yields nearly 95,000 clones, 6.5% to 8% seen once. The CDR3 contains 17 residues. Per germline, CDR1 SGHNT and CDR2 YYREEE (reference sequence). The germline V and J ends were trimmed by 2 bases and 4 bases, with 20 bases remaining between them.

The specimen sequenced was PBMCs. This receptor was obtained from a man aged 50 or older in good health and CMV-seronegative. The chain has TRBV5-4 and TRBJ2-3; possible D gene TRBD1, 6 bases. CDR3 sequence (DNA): TGTGCCAGCAGCTTCTACAGGGAATTCGGCCGATCAGATACGCAGTATTTT. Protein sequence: CASSFYREFGRSDTQYF.